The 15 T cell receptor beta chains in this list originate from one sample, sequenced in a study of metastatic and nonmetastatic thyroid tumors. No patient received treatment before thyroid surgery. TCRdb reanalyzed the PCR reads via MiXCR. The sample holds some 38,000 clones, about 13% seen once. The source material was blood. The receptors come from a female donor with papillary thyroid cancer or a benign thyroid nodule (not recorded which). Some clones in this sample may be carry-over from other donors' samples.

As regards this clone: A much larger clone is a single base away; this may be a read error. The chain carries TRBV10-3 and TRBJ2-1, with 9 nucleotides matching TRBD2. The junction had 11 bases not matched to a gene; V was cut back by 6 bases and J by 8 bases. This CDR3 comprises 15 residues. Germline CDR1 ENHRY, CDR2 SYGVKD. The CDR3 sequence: CAIRKQAGGSDEQFF. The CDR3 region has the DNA TGTGCCATCAGGAAACAAGCGGGAGGCTCGGATGAGCAGTTCTTC.

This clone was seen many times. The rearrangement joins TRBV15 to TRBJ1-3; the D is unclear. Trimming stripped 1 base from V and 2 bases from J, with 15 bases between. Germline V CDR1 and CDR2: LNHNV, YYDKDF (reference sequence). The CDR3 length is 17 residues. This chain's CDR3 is CATSRAWDVSTGNTIYF. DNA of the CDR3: TGTGCCACCAGCAGAGCATGGGATGTGTCAACTGGAAACACCATATATTTT.

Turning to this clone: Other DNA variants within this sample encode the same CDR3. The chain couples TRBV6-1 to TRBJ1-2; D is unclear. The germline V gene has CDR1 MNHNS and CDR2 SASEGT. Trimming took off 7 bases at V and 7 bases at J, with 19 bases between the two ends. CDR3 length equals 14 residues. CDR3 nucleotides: TGTGCCAGCATCCAATCCGGGCCCCAGTGTGGCTACACCTTC. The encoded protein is CASIQSGPQCGYTF.

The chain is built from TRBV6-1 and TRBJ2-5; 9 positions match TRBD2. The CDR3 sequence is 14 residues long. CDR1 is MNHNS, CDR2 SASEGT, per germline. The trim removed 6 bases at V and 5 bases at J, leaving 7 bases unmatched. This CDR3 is CASSHSGSGETQYF. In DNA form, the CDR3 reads TGTGCCAGCAGCCATAGCGGGAGTGGGGAGACCCAGTACTTC.

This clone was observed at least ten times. The CDR3 coding sequence is TGTGCCAGCAGCGTAGGGGGCGGTACCTACGAGCAGTACTTC. It translates to CASSVGGGTYEQYF. The chain is built from TRBV9 and TRBJ2-7, with D maybe TRBD1 (5 bases). With 0 bases removed from V and 2 bases from J, the gap between germline ends came to 9 bases. Germline CDR1 is SGDLS and CDR2 is YYNGEE. The CDR3 loop spans 14 amino acids.

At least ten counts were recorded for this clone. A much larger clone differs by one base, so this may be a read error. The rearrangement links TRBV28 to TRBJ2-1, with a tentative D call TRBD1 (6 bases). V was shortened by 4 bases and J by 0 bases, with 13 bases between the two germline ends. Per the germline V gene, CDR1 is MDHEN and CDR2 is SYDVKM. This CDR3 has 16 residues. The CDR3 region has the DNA TGTGCCAGCAGTTCCCCGGGACATGGCTCCTACAATGAGCAGTTCTTC. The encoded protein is CASSSPGHGSYNEQFF.

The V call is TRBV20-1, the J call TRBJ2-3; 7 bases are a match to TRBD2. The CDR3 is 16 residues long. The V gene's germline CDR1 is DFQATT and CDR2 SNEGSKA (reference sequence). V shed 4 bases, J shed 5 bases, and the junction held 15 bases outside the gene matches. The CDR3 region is CSAIKDASGARDTQYF. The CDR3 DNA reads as TGCAGTGCTATAAAGGACGCTAGCGGCGCACGAGATACGCAGTATTTT.

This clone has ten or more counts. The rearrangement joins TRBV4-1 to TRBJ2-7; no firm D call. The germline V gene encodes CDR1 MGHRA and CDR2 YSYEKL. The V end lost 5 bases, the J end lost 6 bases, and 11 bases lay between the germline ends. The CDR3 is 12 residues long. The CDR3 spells CASSSRVSEQYF. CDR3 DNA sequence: TGCGCCAGCAGCTCCCGGGTCTCCGAGCAGTACTTC.

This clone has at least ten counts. The CDR3 DNA follows: TGTGCCAGCAGCCCCGGGAGAATCAATTCACCCCTCCACTTT. Residues: CASSPGRINSPLHF. This rearrangement joins TRBV2 to TRBJ1-6; no definite D call. Trimming stripped 6 bases from V and 7 bases from J, with 13 bases between. The CDR3 length is 14 residues. Looked up from germline, CDR1 is SNHLY and CDR2 is FYNNEI.

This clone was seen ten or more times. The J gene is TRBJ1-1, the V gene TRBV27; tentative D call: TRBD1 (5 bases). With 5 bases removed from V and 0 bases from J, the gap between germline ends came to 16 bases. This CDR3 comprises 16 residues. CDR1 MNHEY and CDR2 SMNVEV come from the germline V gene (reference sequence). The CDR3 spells CASSPLRGSLNTEAFF. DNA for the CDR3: TGTGCCAGCAGTCCTTTACGGGGGAGTTTGAACACTGAAGCTTTCTTT.

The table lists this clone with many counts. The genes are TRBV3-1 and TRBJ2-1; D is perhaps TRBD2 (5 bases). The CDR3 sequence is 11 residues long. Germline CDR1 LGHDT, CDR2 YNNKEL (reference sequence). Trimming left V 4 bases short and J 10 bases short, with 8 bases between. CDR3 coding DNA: TGTGCCAGCAGCCCGGGGTGGGAGCAGTTCTTC. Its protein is CASSPGWEQFF.

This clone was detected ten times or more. CDR3 in DNA: TGCAGTGCCCGACCGGAGGCGGAACTGTTTTTT. Translating it yields CSARPEAELFF. The V call is TRBV20-1, the J call TRBJ1-4; no reliable D call. The V gene's germline CDR1 is DFQATT and CDR2 SNEGSKA (reference sequence). This CDR3 is 11 amino acids long. Between the trimmed V and J ends, which lost 6 bases and 12 bases, there was a span of 14 bases.

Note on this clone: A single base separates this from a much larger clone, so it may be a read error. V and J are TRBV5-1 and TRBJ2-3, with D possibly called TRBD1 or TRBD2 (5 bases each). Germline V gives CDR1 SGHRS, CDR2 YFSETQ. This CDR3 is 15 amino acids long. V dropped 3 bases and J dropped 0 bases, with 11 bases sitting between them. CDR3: CASSSPRGSTDTQYF. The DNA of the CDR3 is TGCGCCAGCAGCTCCCCACGGGGCAGCACAGATACGCAGTATTTT.

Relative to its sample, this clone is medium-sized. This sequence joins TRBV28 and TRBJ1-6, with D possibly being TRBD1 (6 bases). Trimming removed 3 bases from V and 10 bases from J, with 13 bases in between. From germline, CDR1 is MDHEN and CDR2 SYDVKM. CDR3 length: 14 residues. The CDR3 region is CASSFGRGWSPLHF. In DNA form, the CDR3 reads TGTGCCAGCAGTTTCGGCAGGGGCTGGTCACCCCTCCACTTT.

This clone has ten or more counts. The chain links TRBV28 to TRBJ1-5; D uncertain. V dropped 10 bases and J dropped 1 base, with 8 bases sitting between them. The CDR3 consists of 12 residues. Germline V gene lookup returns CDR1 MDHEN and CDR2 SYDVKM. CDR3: CATLGSNQPQHF. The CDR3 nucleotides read TGTGCCACCCTCGGGAGCAATCAGCCCCAGCATTTT.